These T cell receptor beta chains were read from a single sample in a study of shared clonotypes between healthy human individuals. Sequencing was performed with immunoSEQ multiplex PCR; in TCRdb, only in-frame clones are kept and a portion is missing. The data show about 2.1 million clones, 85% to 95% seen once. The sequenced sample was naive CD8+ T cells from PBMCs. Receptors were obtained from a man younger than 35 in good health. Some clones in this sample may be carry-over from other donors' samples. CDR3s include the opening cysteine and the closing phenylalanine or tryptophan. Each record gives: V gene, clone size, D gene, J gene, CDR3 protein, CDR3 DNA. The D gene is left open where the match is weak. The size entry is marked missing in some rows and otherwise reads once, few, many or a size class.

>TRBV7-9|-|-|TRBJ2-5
CASSFFAETQYF
TGTGCCAGCAGCTTCTTTGCCGAGACCCAGTACTTC
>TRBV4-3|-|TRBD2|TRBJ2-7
CASSQENEREGLYEQYF
TGCGCCAGCAGCCAAGAGAACGAGCGGGAGGGCCTGTACGAGCAGTACTTC
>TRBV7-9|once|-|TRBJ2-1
CASSLAAGGVSYNEQFF
TGTGCCAGCAGCTTAGCAGCTGGCGGGGTCTCCTACAATGAGCAGTTCTTC
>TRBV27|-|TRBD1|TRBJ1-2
CASSSRQGTSGYTF
TGTGCCAGCAGTTCACGACAGGGGACGTCAGGCTACACCTTC
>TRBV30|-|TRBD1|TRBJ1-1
CAWGGQGERGRVEAFF
TGTGCCTGGGGGGGACAGGGTGAAAGGGGTCGGGTTGAAGCTTTCTTT
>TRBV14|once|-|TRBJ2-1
CASSQGFTEQFF
TGTGCCAGCAGCCAAGGGTTTACTGAGCAGTTCTTC
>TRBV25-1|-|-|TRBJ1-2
CASSEGLHLYGYTF
TGTGCCAGCAGTGAAGGCCTCCACCTCTATGGCTACACCTTC
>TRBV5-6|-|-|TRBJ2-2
CASSFETNTGELFF
TGTGCCAGCAGCTTTGAAACAAACACCGGGGAGCTGTTTTTT
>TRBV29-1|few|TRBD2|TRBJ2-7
CSVEPGTSGRYEQYF
TGCAGCGTGGAACCCGGGACTAGCGGGAGATACGAGCAGTACTTC
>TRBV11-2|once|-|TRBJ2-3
CASSSTTSTDTQYF
TGTGCCAGCAGCTCCACAACTTCCACAGATACGCAGTATTTT
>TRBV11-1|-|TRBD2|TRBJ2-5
CASSPSGWGGETQYF
TGTGCCAGCAGCCCCAGCGGTTGGGGGGGGGAGACCCAGTACTTC
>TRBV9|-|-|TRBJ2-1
CASSVQGGEQFF
TGTGCCAGCAGCGTACAGGGTGGCGAGCAGTTCTTC
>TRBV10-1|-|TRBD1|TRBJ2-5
CASSEWDREETQYF
TGCGCCAGCAGTGAGTGGGACAGGGAGGAGACCCAGTACTTC
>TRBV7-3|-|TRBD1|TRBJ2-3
CASSLANRDRSTDTQYF
TGTGCCAGCAGCTTAGCGAACCGGGACAGGAGCACAGATACGCAGTATTTT
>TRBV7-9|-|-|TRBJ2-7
CASRFPADSYEQYF
TGTGCCAGCAGGTTCCCGGCGGACTCCTACGAGCAGTACTTC
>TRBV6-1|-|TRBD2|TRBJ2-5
CASSEASGTQETQYF
TGTGCCAGCAGTGAGGCTAGCGGGACCCAAGAGACCCAGTACTTC
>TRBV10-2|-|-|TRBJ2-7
CASRGDGRPIYEQYF
TGCGCCAGCAGAGGTGACGGGAGACCGATCTACGAGCAGTACTTC
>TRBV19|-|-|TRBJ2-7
CASSRWEGPNEQYF
TGTGCCAGTAGTAGGTGGGAAGGACCGAACGAGCAGTACTTC
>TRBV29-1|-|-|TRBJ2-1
CSVGAGANNEQFF
TGCAGCGTTGGGGCCGGGGCTAACAATGAGCAGTTCTTC
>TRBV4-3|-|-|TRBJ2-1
CASSPGAGNNEQFF
TGCGCCAGCAGCCCGGGGGCAGGAAACAATGAGCAGTTCTTC
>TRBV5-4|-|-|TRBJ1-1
CASSTDMNTEAFF
TGTGCCAGCAGCACTGACATGAACACTGAAGCTTTCTTT
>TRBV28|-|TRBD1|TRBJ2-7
CASVGTGLSYEQYF
TGTGCCAGCGTTGGGACAGGACTTTCCTACGAGCAGTACTTC